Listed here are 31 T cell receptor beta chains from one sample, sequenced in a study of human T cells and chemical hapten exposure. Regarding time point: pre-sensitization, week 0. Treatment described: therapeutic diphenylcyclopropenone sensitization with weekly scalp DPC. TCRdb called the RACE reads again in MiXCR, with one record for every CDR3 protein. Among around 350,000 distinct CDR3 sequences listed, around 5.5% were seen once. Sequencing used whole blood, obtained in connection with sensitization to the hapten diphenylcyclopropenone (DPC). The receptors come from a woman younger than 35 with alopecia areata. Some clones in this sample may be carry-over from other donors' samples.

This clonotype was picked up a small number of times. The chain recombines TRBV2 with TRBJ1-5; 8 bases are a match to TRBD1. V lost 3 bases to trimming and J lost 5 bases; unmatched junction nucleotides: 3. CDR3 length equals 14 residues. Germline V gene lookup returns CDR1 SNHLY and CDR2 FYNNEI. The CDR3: CASSEDREYQPQHF. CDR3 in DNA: TGTGCCAGCAGTGAGGACAGGGAGTATCAGCCCCAGCATTTT.

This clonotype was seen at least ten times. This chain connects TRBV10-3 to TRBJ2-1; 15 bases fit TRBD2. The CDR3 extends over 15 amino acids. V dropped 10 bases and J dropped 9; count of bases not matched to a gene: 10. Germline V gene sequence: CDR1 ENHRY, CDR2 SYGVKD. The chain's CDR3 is CATSGLAGGSSEQFF. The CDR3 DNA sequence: TGTGCCACCTCCGGACTAGCGGGGGGGAGTAGTGAGCAGTTCTTC.

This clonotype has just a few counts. CDR3 protein: CASSSPGGAESTDTQYF. The CDR3 nucleotides read TGTGCCAGCAGCTCTCCAGGCGGGGCCGAGAGCACAGATACGCAGTATTTT. V and J are TRBV7-2 and TRBJ2-3; the D gene is possibly TRBD2 (6 bases). This CDR3 has 17 residues. Germline lookup yields CDR1 SGHTA and CDR2 FQGNSA. V gave up 4 bases and J gave up 0 bases, with 17 bases separating them.

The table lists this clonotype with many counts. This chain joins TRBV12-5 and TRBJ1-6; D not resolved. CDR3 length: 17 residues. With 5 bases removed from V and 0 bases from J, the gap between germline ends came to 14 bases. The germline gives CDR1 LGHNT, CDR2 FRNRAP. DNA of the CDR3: TGTGCTAGTGGTCCTGGCGGCAGCAGCTCCTATAATTCACCCCTCCACTTT. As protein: CASGPGGSSSYNSPLHF.

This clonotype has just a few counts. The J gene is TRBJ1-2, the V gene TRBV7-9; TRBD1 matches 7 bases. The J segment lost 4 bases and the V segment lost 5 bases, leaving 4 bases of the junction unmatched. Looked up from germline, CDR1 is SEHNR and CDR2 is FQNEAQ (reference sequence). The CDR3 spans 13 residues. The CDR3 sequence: CASSRDRFYGYTF. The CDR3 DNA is TGTGCCAGCAGCCGGGACAGATTCTATGGCTACACCTTC.

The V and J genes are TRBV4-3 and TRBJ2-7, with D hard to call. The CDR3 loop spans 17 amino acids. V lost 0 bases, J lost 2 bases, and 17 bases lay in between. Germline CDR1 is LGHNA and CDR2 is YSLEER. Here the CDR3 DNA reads TGCGCCAGCAGCCAAGATCTTATCGGTAGGCACACCTACGAGCAGTACTTC. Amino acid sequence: CASSQDLIGRHTYEQYF.

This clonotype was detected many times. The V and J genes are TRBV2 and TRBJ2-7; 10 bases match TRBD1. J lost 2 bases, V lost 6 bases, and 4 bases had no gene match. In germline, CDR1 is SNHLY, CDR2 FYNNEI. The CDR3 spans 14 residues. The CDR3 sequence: CASSPDRGTYEQYF. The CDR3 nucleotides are TGTGCCAGCAGCCCGGACAGGGGGACCTACGAGCAGTACTTC. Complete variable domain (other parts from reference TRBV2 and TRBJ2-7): EPEVTQTPSHQVTQMGQEVILRCVPISNHLYFYWYRQILGQKVEFLVSFYNNEISEKSEIFDDQFSVERPDGSNFTLKIRSTKLEDSAMYFCASSPDRGTYEQYFGPGTRLTVT.

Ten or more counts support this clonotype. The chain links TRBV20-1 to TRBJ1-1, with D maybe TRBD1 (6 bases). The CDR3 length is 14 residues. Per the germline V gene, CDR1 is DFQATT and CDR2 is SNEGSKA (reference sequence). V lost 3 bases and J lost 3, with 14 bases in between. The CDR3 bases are TGCAGTGCTAGTCGTGGGGGCATGGACACTGAAGCTTTCTTT. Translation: CSASRGGMDTEAFF.

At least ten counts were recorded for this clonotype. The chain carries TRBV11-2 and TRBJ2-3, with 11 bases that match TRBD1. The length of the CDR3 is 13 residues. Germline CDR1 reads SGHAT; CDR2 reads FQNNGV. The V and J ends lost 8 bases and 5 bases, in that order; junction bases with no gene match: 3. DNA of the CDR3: TGTGCCAGCGGGACAGGGGGTTTAGATACGCAGTATTTT. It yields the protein CASGTGGLDTQYF. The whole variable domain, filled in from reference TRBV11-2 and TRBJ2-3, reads EAGVAQSPRYKIIEKRQSVAFWCNPISGHATLYWYQQILGQGPKLLIQFQNNGVVDDSQLPKDRFSAERLKGVDSTLKIQPAKLEDSAVYLCASGTGGLDTQYFGPGTRLTVL.

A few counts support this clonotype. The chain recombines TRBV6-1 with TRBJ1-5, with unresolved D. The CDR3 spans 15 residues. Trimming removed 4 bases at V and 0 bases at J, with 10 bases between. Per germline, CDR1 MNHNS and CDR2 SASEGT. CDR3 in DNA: TGTGCCAGCAGTGTACGGTTTGGTAGCAATCAGCCCCAGCATTTT. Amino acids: CASSVRFGSNQPQHF.

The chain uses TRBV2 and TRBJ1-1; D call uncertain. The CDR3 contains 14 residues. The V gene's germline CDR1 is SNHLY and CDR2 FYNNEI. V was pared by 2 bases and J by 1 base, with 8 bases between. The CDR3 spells CASSELWGNTEAFF. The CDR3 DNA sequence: TGTGCCAGCAGTGAATTGTGGGGGAACACTGAAGCTTTCTTT.

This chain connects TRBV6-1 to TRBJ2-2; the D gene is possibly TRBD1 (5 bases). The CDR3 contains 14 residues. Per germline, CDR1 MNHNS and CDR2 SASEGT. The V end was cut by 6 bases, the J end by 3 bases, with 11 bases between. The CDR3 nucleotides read TGTGCCAGCAGCCCAACAGGTCACACCGGGGAGCTGTTTTTT. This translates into CASSPTGHTGELFF.

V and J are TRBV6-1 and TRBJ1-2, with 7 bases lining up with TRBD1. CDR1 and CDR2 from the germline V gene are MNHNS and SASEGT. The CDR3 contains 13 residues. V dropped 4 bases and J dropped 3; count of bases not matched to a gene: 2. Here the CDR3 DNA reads TGTGCCAGCAGTGCAACAGGGGACTATGGCTACACCTTC. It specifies CASSATGDYGYTF.

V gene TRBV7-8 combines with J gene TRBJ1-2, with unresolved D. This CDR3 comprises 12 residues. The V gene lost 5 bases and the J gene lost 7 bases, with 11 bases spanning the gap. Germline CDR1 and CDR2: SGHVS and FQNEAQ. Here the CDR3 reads CASSPAPFGYTF. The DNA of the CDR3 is TGTGCCAGCAGCCCCGCCCCTTTTGGCTACACCTTC.

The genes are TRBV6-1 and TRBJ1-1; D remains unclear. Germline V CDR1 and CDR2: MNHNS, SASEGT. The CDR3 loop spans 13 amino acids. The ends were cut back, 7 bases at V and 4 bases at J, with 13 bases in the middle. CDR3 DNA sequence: TGTGCCAGCACCCAAACCTATGGCACTGAAGCTTTCTTT. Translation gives CASTQTYGTEAFF.

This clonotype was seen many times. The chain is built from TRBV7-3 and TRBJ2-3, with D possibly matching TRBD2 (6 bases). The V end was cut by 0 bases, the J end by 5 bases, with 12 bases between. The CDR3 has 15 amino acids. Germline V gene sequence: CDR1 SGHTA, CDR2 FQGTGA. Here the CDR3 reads CASSLTGGREDTQYF. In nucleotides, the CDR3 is TGTGCCAGCAGCTTAACCGGGGGACGTGAAGATACGCAGTATTTT. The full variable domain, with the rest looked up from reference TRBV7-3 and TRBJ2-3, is GAGVSQTPSNKVTEKGKYVELRCDPISGHTALYWYRQSLGQGPEFLIYFQGTGAADDSGLPNDRFFAVRPEGSVSTLKIQRTERGDSAVYLCASSLTGGREDTQYFGPGTRLTVL.

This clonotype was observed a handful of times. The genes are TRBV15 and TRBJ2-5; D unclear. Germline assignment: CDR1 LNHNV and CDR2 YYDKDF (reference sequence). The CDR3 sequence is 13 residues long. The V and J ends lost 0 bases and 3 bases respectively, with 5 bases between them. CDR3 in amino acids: CATSRDGKETQYF. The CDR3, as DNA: TGTGCCACCAGCAGAGATGGGAAAGAGACCCAGTACTTC.

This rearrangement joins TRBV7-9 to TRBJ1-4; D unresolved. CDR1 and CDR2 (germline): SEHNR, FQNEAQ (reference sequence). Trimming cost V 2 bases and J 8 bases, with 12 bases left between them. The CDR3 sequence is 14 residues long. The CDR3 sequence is CASSLPGFQEKLFF. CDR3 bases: TGTGCCAGCAGCTTACCAGGATTTCAGGAAAAACTGTTTTTT.

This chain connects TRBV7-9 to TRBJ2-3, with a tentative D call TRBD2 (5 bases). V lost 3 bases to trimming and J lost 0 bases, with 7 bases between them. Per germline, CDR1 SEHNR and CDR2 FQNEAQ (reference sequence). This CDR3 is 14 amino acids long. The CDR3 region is CASSFEGSTDTQYF. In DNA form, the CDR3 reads TGTGCCAGCAGCTTCGAGGGTAGCACAGATACGCAGTATTTT.

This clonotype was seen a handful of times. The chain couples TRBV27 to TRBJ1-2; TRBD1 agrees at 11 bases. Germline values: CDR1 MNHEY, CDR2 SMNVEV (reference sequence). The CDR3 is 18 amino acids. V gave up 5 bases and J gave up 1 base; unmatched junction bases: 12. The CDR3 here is CASSGIGGTGGNNYGYTF. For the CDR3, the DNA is TGTGCCAGCAGTGGCATTGGCGGGACAGGGGGGAATAACTATGGCTACACCTTC.

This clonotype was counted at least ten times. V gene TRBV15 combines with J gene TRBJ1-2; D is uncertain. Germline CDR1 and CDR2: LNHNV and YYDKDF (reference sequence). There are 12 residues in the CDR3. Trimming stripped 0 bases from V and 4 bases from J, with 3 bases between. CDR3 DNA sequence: TGTGCCACCAGCAGAGATGCCTATGGCTACACCTTC. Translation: CATSRDAYGYTF.

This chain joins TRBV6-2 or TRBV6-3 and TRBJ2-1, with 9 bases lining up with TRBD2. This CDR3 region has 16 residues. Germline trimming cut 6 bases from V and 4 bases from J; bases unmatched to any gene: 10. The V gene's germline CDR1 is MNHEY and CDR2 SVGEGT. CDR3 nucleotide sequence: TGTGCCAGCAGCTCGGCGGGGGGGAGGACTTACAATGAGCAGTTCTTC. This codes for CASSSAGGRTYNEQFF.

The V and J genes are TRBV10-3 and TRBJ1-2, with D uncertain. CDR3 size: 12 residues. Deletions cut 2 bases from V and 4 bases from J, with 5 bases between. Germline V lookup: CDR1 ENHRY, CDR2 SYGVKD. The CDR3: CAISEIGYGYTF. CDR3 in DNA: TGTGCCATCAGTGAGATCGGCTATGGCTACACCTTC.

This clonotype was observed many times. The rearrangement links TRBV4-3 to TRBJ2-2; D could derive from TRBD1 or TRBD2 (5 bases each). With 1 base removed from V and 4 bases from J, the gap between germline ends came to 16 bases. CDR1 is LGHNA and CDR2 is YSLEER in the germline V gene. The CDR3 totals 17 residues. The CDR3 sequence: CASSQGNSGLRTGELFF. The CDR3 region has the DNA TGCGCCAGCAGCCAAGGAAACTCGGGGCTCCGCACCGGGGAGCTGTTTTTT.

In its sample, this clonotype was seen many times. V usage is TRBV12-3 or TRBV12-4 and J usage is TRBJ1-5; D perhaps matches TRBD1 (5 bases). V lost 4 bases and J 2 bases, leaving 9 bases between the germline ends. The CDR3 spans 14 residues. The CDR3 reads CASSSKTGNQPQHF. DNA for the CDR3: TGTGCCAGCAGTTCGAAGACAGGCAATCAGCCCCAGCATTTT.

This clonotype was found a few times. DNA of the CDR3: TGCAGTGCTAGCCGACAGGGCTGGGGCACTGAAGCTTTCTTT. This encodes CSASRQGWGTEAFF. The rearrangement joins TRBV20-1 to TRBJ1-1; the match to TRBD1 covers 7 bases. In germline, CDR1 is DFQATT, CDR2 SNEGSKA (reference sequence). The V and J ends lost 3 bases and 4 bases, in that order; junction bases with no gene match: 8. The CDR3 has 14 residues.

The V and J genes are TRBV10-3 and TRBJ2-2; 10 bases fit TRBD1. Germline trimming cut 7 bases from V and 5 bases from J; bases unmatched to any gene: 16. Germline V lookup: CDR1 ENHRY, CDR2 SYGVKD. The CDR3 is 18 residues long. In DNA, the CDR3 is TGTGCCATCAATCCGGGACAGGGGTTTTCAAAGGAAACCGGGGAGCTGTTTTTT. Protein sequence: CAINPGQGFSKETGELFF.

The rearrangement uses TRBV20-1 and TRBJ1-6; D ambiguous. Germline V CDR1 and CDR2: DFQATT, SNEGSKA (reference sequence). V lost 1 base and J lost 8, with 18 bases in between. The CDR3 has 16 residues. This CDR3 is CSARGSLGRRDSPLHF. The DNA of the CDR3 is TGCAGTGCTAGAGGCTCCCTAGGCAGGCGTGATTCACCCCTCCACTTT.

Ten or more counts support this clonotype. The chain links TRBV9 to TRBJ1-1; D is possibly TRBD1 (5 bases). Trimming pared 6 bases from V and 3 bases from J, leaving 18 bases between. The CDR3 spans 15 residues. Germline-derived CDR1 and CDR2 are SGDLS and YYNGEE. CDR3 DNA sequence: TGTGCCAGCACCGTTGATCTTAAAGGGGACACTGAAGCTTTCTTT. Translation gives CASTVDLKGDTEAFF. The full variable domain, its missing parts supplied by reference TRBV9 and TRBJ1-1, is DSGVTQTPKHLITATGQRVTLRCSPRSGDLSVYWYQQSLDQGLQFLIQYYNGEERAKGNILERFSAQQFPDLHSELNLSSLELGDSALYFCASTVDLKGDTEAFFGQGTRLTVV.

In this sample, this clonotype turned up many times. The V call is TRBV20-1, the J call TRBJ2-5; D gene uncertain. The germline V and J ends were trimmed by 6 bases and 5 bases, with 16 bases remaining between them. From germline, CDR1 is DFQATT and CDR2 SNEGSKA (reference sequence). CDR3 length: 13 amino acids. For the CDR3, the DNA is TGCAGTGCGTTGACTGCAGTGATTGAGACCCAGTACTTC. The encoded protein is CSALTAVIETQYF.

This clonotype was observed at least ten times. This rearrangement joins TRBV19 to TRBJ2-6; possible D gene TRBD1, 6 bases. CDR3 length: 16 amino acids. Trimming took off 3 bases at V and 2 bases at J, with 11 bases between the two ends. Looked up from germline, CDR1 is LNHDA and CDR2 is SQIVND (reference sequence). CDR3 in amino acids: CASSIQRGTGANVLTF. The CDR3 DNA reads TGTGCCAGTAGTATCCAAAGGGGGACTGGGGCCAACGTCCTGACTTTC.